This T cell receptor beta chain was documented in a study of cytomegalovirus exposure and HLA in healthy donors. The PCR made use of 60 Vbeta and 13 Jbeta primers. Only in-frame clones appear in the TCRdb table, and some are missing; sequencing was by immunoSEQ multiplex PCR. Of roughly 170,000 clones detected, just under 80% appear once; the ten largest clones hold less than 15%. The CDR3 loop spans 12 amino acids. Looked up from germline, CDR1 is MNHNS and CDR2 is SASEGT. Study-wide findings and caveats: When a later analysis compared HLA-associated TCR beta chains with equally common others, the HLA-associated chains turned out to be more clonally expanded and to have lower generation probabilities. Most of the TCR beta V segments (in an earlier analysis) were productive either about 87% or about 30% of the time. Accurate HLA-A and HLA-B prediction from TCR beta sequences was reported for most subjects. Presence/absence comparisons presumed near-even sequencing depth among donors.

This clone was recorded only once. The antigen remains unidentified. The specimen sequenced was PBMCs. This TCR was sampled from a woman aged 50 to 60 in good health and CMV-seropositive. The chain recombines TRBV6-1 with TRBJ2-5; D is uncertain. The end of the DNA fits TRBJ2-7 better, so the J call may be wrong. CDR3 in DNA: TGTGCCAGCAGTGAAAGCTCCTACGAGCAGTACTTC. It translates to CASSESSYEQYF.